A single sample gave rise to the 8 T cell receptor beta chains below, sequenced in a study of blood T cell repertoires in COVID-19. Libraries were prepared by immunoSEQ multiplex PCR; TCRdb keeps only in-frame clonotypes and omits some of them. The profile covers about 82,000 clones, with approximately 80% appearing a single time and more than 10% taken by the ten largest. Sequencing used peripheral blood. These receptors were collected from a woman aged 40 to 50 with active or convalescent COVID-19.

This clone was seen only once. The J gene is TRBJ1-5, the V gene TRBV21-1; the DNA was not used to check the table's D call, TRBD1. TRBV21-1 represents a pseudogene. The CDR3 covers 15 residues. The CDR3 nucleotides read TGTGCCAGCAGCACACAGGGATATAGCAATCAGCCCCAGCATTTT. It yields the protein CASSTQGYSNQPQHF.

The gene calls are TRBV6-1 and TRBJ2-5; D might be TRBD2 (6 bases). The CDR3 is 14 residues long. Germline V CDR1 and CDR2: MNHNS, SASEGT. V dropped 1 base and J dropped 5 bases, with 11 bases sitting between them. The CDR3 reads CASSEGGDVETQYF. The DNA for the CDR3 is TGTGCCAGCAGTGAAGGGGGGGACGTGGAGACCCAGTACTTC.

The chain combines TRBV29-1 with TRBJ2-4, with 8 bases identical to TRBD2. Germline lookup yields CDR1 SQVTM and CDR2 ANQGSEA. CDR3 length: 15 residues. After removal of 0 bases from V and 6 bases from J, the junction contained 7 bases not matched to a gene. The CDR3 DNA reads TGCAGCGTTGAAGATCGGGGGGGTTCATTAAACATTCAGTACTTC. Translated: CSVEDRGGSLNIQYF.

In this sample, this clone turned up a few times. This CDR3 reads CASSLAGFAYEQYF. The CDR3 DNA follows: TGTGCCAGCAGCTTAGCAGGGTTCGCCTACGAGCAGTACTTC. The rearrangement links TRBV11-2 to TRBJ2-7; D is possibly TRBD1 (5 bases). CDR1 and CDR2 from the germline V gene are SGHAT and FQNNGV. V shed 1 base and J shed 2 bases, with 9 bases lying between them. The CDR3 is 14 amino acids.

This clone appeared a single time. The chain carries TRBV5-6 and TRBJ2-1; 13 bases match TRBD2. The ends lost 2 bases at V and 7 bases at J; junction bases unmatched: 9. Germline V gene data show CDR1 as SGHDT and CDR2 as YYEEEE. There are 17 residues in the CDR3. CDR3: CASSFGPGLAGSNEQFF. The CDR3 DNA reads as TGTGCCAGCAGCTTTGGCCCGGGACTAGCGGGGTCAAATGAGCAGTTCTTC. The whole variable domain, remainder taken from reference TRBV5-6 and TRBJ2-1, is DAGVTQSPTHLIKTRGQQVTLRCSPKSGHDTVSWYQQALGQGPQFIFQYYEEEERQRGNFPDRFSGHQFPNYSSELNVNALLLGDSALYLCASSFGPGLAGSNEQFFGPGTRLTVL.

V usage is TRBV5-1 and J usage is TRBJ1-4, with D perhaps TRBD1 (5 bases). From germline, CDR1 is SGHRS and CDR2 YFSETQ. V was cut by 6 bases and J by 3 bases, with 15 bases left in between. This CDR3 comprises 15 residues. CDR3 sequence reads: CASTLDSQPNEKLFF. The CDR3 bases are TGCGCCAGCACCCTCGACAGCCAGCCTAATGAAAAACTGTTTTTT.

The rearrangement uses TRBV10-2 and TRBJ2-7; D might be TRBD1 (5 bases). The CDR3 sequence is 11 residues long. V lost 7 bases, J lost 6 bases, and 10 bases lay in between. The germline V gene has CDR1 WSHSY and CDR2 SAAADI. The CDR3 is CASTQGFEQYF. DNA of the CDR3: TGCGCCAGCACCCAGGGTTTCGAGCAGTACTTC.

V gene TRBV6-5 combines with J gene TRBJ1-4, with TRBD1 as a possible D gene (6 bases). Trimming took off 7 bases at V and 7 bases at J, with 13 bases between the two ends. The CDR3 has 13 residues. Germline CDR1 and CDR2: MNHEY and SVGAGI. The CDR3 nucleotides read TGTGCCAGCACCCGTGCAGGGGTTGAAAAACTGTTTTTT. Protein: CASTRAGVEKLFF.